One sample yielded the 28 T cell receptor beta chains listed below, sequenced in a study of blood T cells in healthy people across ages. A J-beta primer mix and a sample-barcoded 5' primer were used in a second PCR of about 6 to 12 cycles. TCRdb called the 5' RACE reads again in MiXCR, with one record for every CDR3 protein. The sample yields roughly 1.9 million distinct CDR3 sequences, about two fifths seen once. Material: blood. The receptors were gathered from a human donor in good health.

This clonotype occurred once. The V call is TRBV30, the J call TRBJ2-7; D not certain. The CDR3 consists of 11 residues. The V end was cut by 2 bases, the J end by 2 bases, with 4 bases between. The germline CDR1 and CDR2 sequences are GTSNPN and SVGIG (reference sequence). The CDR3 protein is CAWSTPYEQYF. CDR3 sequence (DNA): TGTGCCTGGAGTACCCCCTACGAGCAGTACTTC.

The V call is TRBV4-3, the J call TRBJ1-1, with 11 bases fitting TRBD1. V shed 0 bases and J 3 bases; nucleotides not matched to a gene: 3. This CDR3 spans 16 amino acids. Germline V lookup: CDR1 LGHNA, CDR2 YSLEER. The CDR3 is CASSQDGGQGDTEAFF. As DNA, the CDR3 is TGCGCCAGCAGCCAAGATGGGGGACAGGGGGACACTGAAGCTTTCTTT.

The chain joins TRBV27 to TRBJ1-5; 9 bases line up with TRBD1. V was clipped by 3 bases and J by 8 bases; unmatched bases: 11. The CDR3 has 16 residues. Germline-derived CDR1 and CDR2 are MNHEY and SMNVEV (reference sequence). The CDR3 region is CASSFSGTGIGEPQHF. CDR3 coding DNA: TGTGCCAGCAGTTTTAGTGGGACAGGGATCGGAGAGCCCCAGCATTTT.

This clonotype has more than one count but fewer than ten. The chain links TRBV7-9 to TRBJ2-5; 7 bases match TRBD1. V lost 1 base to trimming and J lost 9 bases; unmatched junction nucleotides: 5. The CDR3 runs to 13 residues. Germline V gene lookup returns CDR1 SEHNR and CDR2 FQNEAQ (reference sequence). The CDR3 is CASSLEGDSPQYF. CDR3 nucleotides: TGTGCCAGCAGCTTAGAGGGGGACAGCCCCCAGTACTTC.

The chain has TRBV10-3 and TRBJ2-1; 11 nucleotides agree with TRBD1. TRBJ2-7 matches the DNA end more closely, so the J call is doubtful. Germline CDR1 is ENHRY and CDR2 is SYGVKD. The CDR3 is made up of 15 amino acids. In DNA form, the CDR3 reads TGTGCCTACTCTCAAGGGGACAGGGGGGTAAGGGAGCAGTACTTC. The encoded protein is CAYSQGDRGVREQYF.

This clonotype was detected only a few times. The chain employs TRBV5-5 and TRBJ2-1, with D unresolved. The CDR3 consists of 14 residues. Trimming stripped 1 base from V and 5 bases from J, with 10 bases between. CDR1 SGHKS and CDR2 YYEKEE come from the germline V gene (reference sequence). CDR3 region: CASSLYLGDNEQFF. CDR3 DNA sequence: TGTGCCAGCAGCTTGTATTTGGGTGACAATGAGCAGTTCTTC.

The chain links TRBV7-8 to TRBJ2-7, with D possibly TRBD1 on 6 matching bases. This CDR3 has 15 residues. Trimming removed 4 bases at V and 0 bases at J, with 13 bases between. Per the germline V gene, CDR1 is SGHVS and CDR2 is FQNEAQ. This CDR3 is CASSSRTEASYEQYF. CDR3 nucleotides: TGTGCCAGCAGCTCCCGGACAGAGGCCTCCTACGAGCAGTACTTC.

The rearrangement joins TRBV7-2 to TRBJ1-1; D remains ambiguous. V dropped 2 bases and J dropped 1 base, with 11 bases sitting between them. This CDR3 comprises 15 residues. CDR1 is SGHTA and CDR2 is FQGNSA in the germline V gene. CDR3 bases: TGTGCCAGCAGCTTATCTGTCGCAGCGAACACTGAAGCTTTCTTT. Translation gives CASSLSVAANTEAFF. The whole variable domain, filled in from reference TRBV7-2 and TRBJ1-1, reads GAGVSQSPSNKVTEKGKDVELRCDPISGHTALYWYRQSLGQGLEFLIYFQGNSAPDKSGLPSDRFSAERTGGSVSTLTIQRTQQEDSAVYLCASSLSVAANTEAFFGQGTRLTVV.

V is TRBV25-1 and J is TRBJ2-5; maybe TRBD1 (5 bases). Germline values: CDR1 MGHDK, CDR2 SYGVNS. Trimming took off 6 bases at V and 1 base at J, with 12 bases between the two ends. This CDR3 is 14 amino acids long. The CDR3 sequence: CASRDDSFQETQYF. Here the CDR3 DNA reads TGTGCCAGCAGGGATGACAGTTTCCAAGAGACCCAGTACTTC.

The chain joins TRBV18 to TRBJ2-1; unclear D gene. With 4 bases removed from V and 3 bases from J, the gap between germline ends came to 13 bases. This CDR3 is 15 amino acids long. Germline lookup yields CDR1 KGHSH and CDR2 LQKENI. The CDR3 DNA sequence: TGTGCCAGCTCACTCATGGGCCCGGTCTACAATGAGCAGTTCTTC. It is translated as CASSLMGPVYNEQFF.

The table lists this clonotype with a few counts. This chain uses TRBV4-2 with TRBJ1-2, with D possibly matching TRBD1 (6 bases). The V end lost 5 bases, the J end lost 1 base, and 14 bases lay between the germline ends. Germline values: CDR1 LGHNA, CDR2 YNFKEQ. This CDR3 has 15 residues. CDR3 amino acids: CASSAGHRDNYGYTF. In DNA, the CDR3 is TGTGCCAGCAGCGCAGGACACAGGGATAACTATGGCTACACCTTC.

The chain recombines TRBV5-1 with TRBJ2-4; 11 positions agree with TRBD1. Trimming removed 0 bases from V and 7 bases from J; junction bases left unmatched: 3. The length of the CDR3 is 15 residues. Germline loops: CDR1 SGHRS, CDR2 YFSETQ. The CDR3 here is CASSLGGQGANIQYF. The CDR3 DNA is TGCGCCAGCAGCTTGGGAGGACAGGGGGCCAACATTCAGTACTTC.

This clonotype was observed a handful of times. The chain links TRBV5-1 to TRBJ1-1; D gene ambiguous. V was shortened by 4 bases and J by 4 bases, with 11 bases between the two germline ends. The length of the CDR3 is 13 residues. Germline lookup yields CDR1 SGHRS and CDR2 YFSETQ. The CDR3: CASSVPGGTEAFF. The CDR3, as DNA: TGCGCCAGCAGCGTTCCGGGAGGCACTGAAGCTTTCTTT.

This clonotype has just a few counts. The chain carries TRBV7-2 and TRBJ2-7; weak D call: TRBD1 (5 bases). The CDR3 length is 14 residues. V lost 11 bases, J lost 5 bases, and 22 bases lay in between. Germline values: CDR1 SGHTA, CDR2 FQGNSA. The CDR3 DNA reads as TGTGCCCCCAAAGGGCAGGGTCCTCGGCACGAGCAGTACTTC. This codes for CAPKGQGPRHEQYF.

This clonotype was picked up many times. This chain joins TRBV6-2 or TRBV6-3 and TRBJ2-4; tentatively, D is TRBD2 (6 bases). V was pared by 4 bases and J by 1 base, with 8 bases between. Germline loops: CDR1 MNHEY, CDR2 SVGEGT. The CDR3 runs 14 residues. The DNA of the CDR3 is TGTGCCAGCAGTTTGCGGGACGCCAAAAACATTCAGTACTTC. This translates into CASSLRDAKNIQYF.

The DNA of the CDR3 is TGCGCCAGCAGCTCCCTAAGGGCCAATGAGCAGTTCTTC. Encoded protein: CASSSLRANEQFF. The chain links TRBV5-1 to TRBJ2-1, with D uncertain. The CDR3 is 13 amino acids. Trimming shortened V by 3 bases and J by 6 bases, and 10 bases separated the two germline ends. The germline V gene encodes CDR1 SGHRS and CDR2 YFSETQ.

The chain combines TRBV5-1 with TRBJ1-1; TRBD1 agrees at 7 bases. The CDR3 spans 14 residues. The V gene's germline CDR1 is SGHRS and CDR2 YFSETQ. J lost 0 bases, V lost 5 bases, and 4 bases had no gene match. CDR3 in DNA: TGCGCCAGCAGACGGGACAGCCTGAACACTGAAGCTTTCTTT. It specifies CASRRDSLNTEAFF.

This clonotype has more than one count but fewer than ten. The chain employs TRBV7-9 and TRBJ1-5; tentatively, D is TRBD1 (6 bases). This CDR3 is built from 15 residues. In germline, CDR1 is SEHNR, CDR2 FQNEAQ (reference sequence). V lost 4 bases to trimming and J lost 5 bases, with 15 bases between them. CDR3 nucleotide sequence: TGTGCCAGCAGCTCCCCCGGGACAACAGATCAGCCCCAGCATTTT. Translation gives CASSSPGTTDQPQHF.

This clonotype was counted only a few times. The genes are TRBV2 and TRBJ1-2; 8 nucleotides agree with TRBD1. J was trimmed by 5 bases and V by 10 bases; bases with no gene match: 6. The CDR3 covers 12 residues. CDR1 is SNHLY and CDR2 is FYNNEI in the germline V gene. DNA of the CDR3: TGTGCCACCACAACAGGGGGGTATGGCTACACCTTC. It codes for CATTTGGYGYTF.

This chain connects TRBV9 to TRBJ2-1, with 9 bases lining up with TRBD1. V shed 2 bases and J 2 bases; nucleotides not matched to a gene: 2. The CDR3 consists of 15 residues. CDR1 is SGDLS and CDR2 is YYNGEE in the germline V gene. CDR3 in amino acids: CASSVTGGPYNEQFF. CDR3 sequence (DNA): TGTGCCAGCAGCGTCACAGGGGGCCCCTACAATGAGCAGTTCTTC.

Comment on this clonotype: This sequence may be a read error, since a much larger clone differs from it by one base. CDR3: CARRRGGQRETQYF. The CDR3 nucleotides are TGTGCCCGCAGGCGGGGGGGCCAGAGGGAGACCCAGTACTTC. The chain combines TRBV2 with TRBJ2-5; 9 positions match TRBD2. CDR3 length equals 14 residues. The germline gives CDR1 SNHLY, CDR2 FYNNEI.

The V call is TRBV4-3, the J call TRBJ2-3, with 7 bases that match TRBD1. The CDR3 sequence is 15 residues long. The germline gives CDR1 LGHNA, CDR2 YSLEER. V lost 4 bases to trimming and J lost 1 base; unmatched junction nucleotides: 5. The CDR3 DNA reads as TGCGCCAGCAGCCGGGGGACAGCCCGCACAGATACGCAGTATTTT. Protein sequence: CASSRGTARTDTQYF.

The chain employs TRBV20-1 and TRBJ2-7; 8 positions match TRBD1. The CDR3 extends over 14 amino acids. Germline-derived CDR1 and CDR2 are DFQATT and SNEGSKA (reference sequence). Unmatched junction bases numbered 5, after V lost 0 bases and J lost 4 bases. CDR3 in amino acids: CSARDGTGLYEQYF. Written as DNA, the CDR3 is TGCAGTGCTAGAGATGGGACAGGTCTTTACGAGCAGTACTTC.

This sequence joins TRBV5-1 and TRBJ2-3, with D maybe TRBD2 (7 bases). Trimming removed 3 bases from V and 6 bases from J, with 20 bases in between. The germline V gene has CDR1 SGHRS and CDR2 YFSETQ. This CDR3 spans 16 amino acids. CDR3 coding DNA: TGCGCCAGCAGCTCGAGGGGGGGGCAGAGGTTTGATACGCAGTATTTT. As protein: CASSSRGGQRFDTQYF. The complete variable domain, with remaining parts taken from reference TRBV5-1 and TRBJ2-3, reads KAGVTQTPRYLIKTRGQQVTLSCSPISGHRSVSWYQQTPGQGLQFLFEYFSETQRNKGNFPGRFSGRQFSNSRSEMNVSTLELGDSALYLCASSSRGGQRFDTQYFGPGTRLTVL.

The chain carries TRBV28 and TRBJ1-6, with D possibly matching TRBD1 (6 bases). Deletions cut 5 bases from V and 9 bases from J, with 11 bases between. This CDR3 has 13 amino acids. Germline assignment: CDR1 MDHEN and CDR2 SYDVKM. Here the CDR3 reads CASSGVRGSPLHF. The CDR3 DNA reads as TGTGCCAGCAGTGGAGTCAGGGGTTCACCCCTCCACTTT.

The chain has TRBV20-1 and TRBJ1-2; 9 bases line up with TRBD1. The CDR3 has 16 amino acids. The germline V gene has CDR1 DFQATT and CDR2 SNEGSKA (reference sequence). V lost 1 base and J lost 6; bases outside the gene matches: 12. The CDR3 loop is CSARVGGTGGGNGYTF. In DNA form, the CDR3 reads TGCAGTGCTAGAGTTGGGGGTACAGGGGGCGGGAATGGCTACACCTTC.

CDR3 protein: CASSQGWLAGGVYQETQYF. The CDR3 coding sequence is TGCGCCAGCAGCCAAGGTTGGCTAGCGGGGGGCGTGTACCAAGAGACCCAGTACTTC. The chain links TRBV4-1 to TRBJ2-5; 11 nucleotides agree with TRBD2. The V and J ends lost 1 base and 0 bases, in that order; junction bases with no gene match: 10. Germline values: CDR1 MGHRA, CDR2 YSYEKL. The CDR3 covers 19 residues.

Regarding this clonotype: The junction shows a germline mismatch at one end, possibly a read error. The chain carries TRBV6-5 and TRBJ2-1; the match to TRBD2 covers 14 bases. The CDR3 covers 17 residues. Germline V CDR1 and CDR2: MNHEY, SVGAGI. This chain's CDR3 is CASSYSGLAGVNNKQFF. The DNA for the CDR3 is TGTGCCAGCAGTTACTCGGGACTAGCGGGGGTAAACAATAAGCAGTTCTTC.